A selection of T cell receptor beta chains follows, all from one sample in a study of control samples from healthy donors and cancer patients. This table comes from immunoSEQ multiplex PCR, and its TCRdb copy is limited to in-frame clones, with some not included. The sample has 95,000 to 150,000 clones; 88% are singletons. Sequences were obtained from blood. The receptors shown here come from a man aged 40-49 years in good health. The CDR3 runs from the conserved cysteine through the conserved F or W. A D gene is named only where the DNA matches it firmly. Clone size is given for some rows only: seen once, a few or many times, or a class if the clone is expanded.

clone_size	cdr3_length	v_call	j_call	d_call	cdr3_aa	cdr3_nt
.	13	TRBV7-7	TRBJ2-3	.	CASSFSSFGTQYF	TGTGCCAGCAGCTTTTCGTCGTTCGGTACGCAGTATTTT
once	13	TRBV10-3	TRBJ1-3	.	CAINLNTTNTIYF	TGTGCCATCAATCTAAACACGACTAACACCATATATTTT
.	13	TRBV12-3/TRBV12-4	TRBJ1-1	TRBD1	CASSFQGAQIAFF	TGTGCCAGCAGTTTCCAGGGGGCGCAGATTGCTTTCTTT
.	16	TRBV1	TRBJ1-6	.	CTSSQDRRSYNSPLHF	TGCACCAGCAGCCAAGATAGGCGCTCCTATAATTCACCCCTCCACTTT
.	14	TRBV5-1	TRBJ1-2	.	CASSREGEVYGYTF	TGCGCCAGCAGCCGGGAAGGCGAAGTCTATGGCTACACCTTC
.	16	TRBV24-1	TRBJ2-1	TRBD1	CATSDRGQGPHNEQFF	TGTGCCACCAGTGATCGAGGACAGGGGCCCCACAATGAGCAGTTCTTC
.	16	TRBV4-3	TRBJ2-7	TRBD2	CASSQFTSGGSYEQYF	TGCGCCAGCAGCCAATTTACTAGCGGGGGGAGTTACGAGCAGTACTTC
.	13	TRBV6-2/TRBV6-3	TRBJ1-2	.	CASSYARSYGYTF	TGTGCCAGCAGTTACGCCCGAAGCTATGGCTACACCTTC
.	15	TRBV3-1/TRBV3-2	TRBJ1-4	.	CASSKGYAFNEKLFF	TGTGCCAGCAGCAAGGGTTACGCTTTCAATGAAAAACTGTTTTTT
.	16	TRBV7-9	TRBJ2-6	.	CASSKSTLRGTNVLTF	TGTGCCAGCAGCAAATCGACCCTCCGGGGAACCAACGTCCTGACTTTC
.	16	TRBV30	TRBJ2-4	TRBD1	CAWSVPDRGTKNIQYF	TGTGCCTGGAGTGTACCCGACAGGGGGACCAAAAACATTCAGTACTTC
.	12	TRBV24-1	TRBJ1-2	.	CATRDTNYGYTF	TGTGCCACAAGGGACACGAACTATGGCTACACCTTC
.	13	TRBV18	TRBJ2-7	.	CASSPLGFYEQYF	TGTGCCAGCTCACCACTAGGGTTCTACGAGCAGTACTTC
.	14	TRBV19	TRBJ1-1	TRBD1	CASSRTGQNTEAFF	TGTGCCAGTAGCAGGACAGGGCAGAACACTGAAGCTTTCTTT
few	16	TRBV6-4	TRBJ2-3	.	CASSDSIGGPTDTQYF	TGTGCCAGCAGTGACTCGATAGGGGGGCCGACAGATACGCAGTATTTT
.	15	TRBV6-1	TRBJ1-2	.	CASSERGDLNYGYTF	TGTGCCAGCAGTGAAAGGGGGGACCTTAACTATGGCTACACCTTC
.	13	TRBV15	TRBJ2-7	.	CATSPTSSYEQYF	TGTGCCACCAGCCCCACTAGCTCCTACGAGCAGTACTTC
once	15	TRBV6-5	TRBJ2-1	.	CASSALMGDYNEQFF	TGTGCCAGCAGCGCTTTGATGGGGGACTACAATGAGCAGTTCTTC
.	15	TRBV5-1	TRBJ1-4	TRBD1	CASSGTDNFNEKLFF	TGCGCCAGCAGCGGGACAGACAATTTTAATGAAAAACTGTTTTTT
few	15	TRBV2	TRBJ1-4	TRBD1	CASSQDRHLREKLFF	TGTGCCAGCAGTCAGGACAGGCACTTAAGGGAAAAACTGTTTTTT
.	15	TRBV27	TRBJ1-5	.	CASNNGGLGNQPQHF	TGTGCCAGCAACAACGGGGGGCTGGGCAATCAGCCCCAGCATTTT
.	17	TRBV19	TRBJ1-5	.	CASRTHGEGFSNQPQHF	TGTGCCAGTCGTACCCACGGGGAGGGCTTTAGCAATCAGCCCCAGCATTTT
.	13	TRBV11-3	TRBJ2-7	.	CASSLGNSYEQYF	TGTGCCAGCAGCTTAGGGAATTCCTACGAGCAGTACTTC
.	15	TRBV5-4	TRBJ2-3	.	CASSLDRVQADTQYF	TGTGCCAGCAGCTTGGACAGGGTCCAGGCAGATACGCAGTATTTT
.	11	TRBV30	TRBJ1-2	.	CAWTSVRGYTF	TGTGCCTGGACCAGCGTTAGGGGCTACACCTTC
.	13	TRBV11-3	TRBJ2-2	.	CASSLSRTGELFF	TGTGCCAGCAGCTTATCTCGGACCGGGGAGCTGTTTTTT